The 21 T cell receptor beta chains given below trace back to one sample, sequenced in a study of T cell clonotyping in hematopoietic cell transplantation. Measured with immunoSEQ multiplex PCR; TCRdb has only the in-frame clones, and not every one. The sample holds 15,000 to 20,000 clones, roughly 84% seen once. The sequences come from PBMCs, collected 100 days after allogeneic stem cell transplant. Source of these receptors: a male patient aged 55 to 69 who had an allogeneic stem cell transplant from a related donor, so the T cells may come from the graft donor. Some clones in this sample may be carry-over from other donors' samples.

The chain has TRBV30 and TRBJ1-1, with 8 bases matching TRBD1. CDR1 is GTSNPN, CDR2 SVGIG, per germline (reference sequence). The CDR3 has 14 residues. V shed 8 bases and J 0 bases; nucleotides not matched to a gene: 8. As DNA, the CDR3 is TGTGCCCTCGGACAGGGTTACATGAACACTGAAGCTTTCTTT. Its translation: CALGQGYMNTEAFF. The full variable domain, its missing parts supplied by reference TRBV30 and TRBJ1-1, is SQTIHQWPATLVQPVGSPLSLECTVEGTSNPNLYWYRQAAGRGLQLLFYSVGIGQISSEVPQNLSASRPQDRQFILSSKKLLLSDSGFYLCALGQGYMNTEAFFGQGTRLTVV.

This clone appeared once. The chain is built from TRBV20-1 and TRBJ2-7, with D unclear. The V and J ends lost 7 bases and 2 bases respectively, with 9 bases between them. The length of the CDR3 is 11 residues. The germline gives CDR1 DFQATT, CDR2 SNEGSKA (reference sequence). Here the CDR3 DNA reads TGCAGTGGTAGGGAAACCTACGAGCAGTACTTC. It is translated as CSGRETYEQYF.

V is TRBV6-1 and J is TRBJ1-1, with D possibly matching TRBD1 (5 bases). The CDR3 consists of 14 residues. The germline CDR1 and CDR2 sequences are MNHNS and SASEGT. The germline V and J ends were trimmed by 2 bases and 0 bases, with 7 bases remaining between them. The CDR3, as DNA: TGTGCCAGCAGTGAACTACAGGTGAACACTGAAGCTTTCTTT. This sequence encodes CASSELQVNTEAFF.

The rearrangement uses TRBV6-9 and TRBJ2-5, with 7 nucleotides matching TRBD1. The DNA end favors TRBJ2-7, so the J call may be wrong. CDR3 size: 15 residues. Germline CDR1 and CDR2: MNHGY and SVAAGI. CDR3 coding DNA: TGTGCCAGCAGTTATCCCCCGGGACAGATATACGAGCAGTACTTC. It encodes CASSYPPGQIYEQYF.

CDR3 bases: TGCGCCAGCAGCTTGGGGCAGGGGGTCCGGATAGGCGGCTACACCTTC. Its protein is CASSLGQGVRIGGYTF. This rearrangement joins TRBV5-1 to TRBJ1-2, with 7 bases fitting TRBD1. Germline-derived CDR1 and CDR2 are SGHRS and YFSETQ. This CDR3 has 16 residues. The ends lost 0 bases at V and 8 bases at J; junction bases unmatched: 13. The whole variable domain, filled in from reference TRBV5-1 and TRBJ1-2, reads KAGVTQTPRYLIKTRGQQVTLSCSPISGHRSVSWYQQTPGQGLQFLFEYFSETQRNKGNFPGRFSGRQFSNSRSEMNVSTLELGDSALYLCASSLGQGVRIGGYTFGSGTRLTVV.

This chain's CDR3 is CASSPSGTGNIQYF. The CDR3 DNA reads as TGTGCCAGCAGCCCCAGCGGAACAGGAAACATTCAGTACTTC. The chain has TRBV7-2 and TRBJ2-4; tentatively, D is TRBD1 or TRBD2 (5 bases each). Germline assignment: CDR1 SGHTA and CDR2 FQGNSA. There are 14 residues in the CDR3. Trimming cost V 5 bases and J 6 bases, with 14 bases left between them.

The rearrangement joins TRBV6-5 to TRBJ2-5, with 9 bases fitting TRBD2. This CDR3 is 16 amino acids long. After removal of 1 base from V and 2 bases from J, the junction contained 5 bases not matched to a gene. In germline, CDR1 is MNHEY, CDR2 SVGAGI. The CDR3 DNA reads TGTGCCAGCAGTTACTTTGGCGGGGGGGTGCAAGAGACCCAGTACTTC. It is translated as CASSYFGGGVQETQYF.

This chain uses TRBV5-4 with TRBJ1-4; weak D call: TRBD1 (5 bases). This CDR3 contains 14 residues. The germline V gene encodes CDR1 SGHNT and CDR2 YYREEE (reference sequence). Deletions cut 1 base from V and 8 bases from J, with 12 bases between. In DNA form, the CDR3 reads TGTGCCAGCAGCTTGTCAGGGTCTGGGGAAAAACTGTTTTTT. Translated, it gives CASSLSGSGEKLFF.

The chain employs TRBV7-2 and TRBJ2-7, with D unclear. The CDR3 extends over 14 amino acids. Looked up from germline, CDR1 is SGHTA and CDR2 is FQGNSA. The ends were cut back, 5 bases at V and 3 bases at J, with 14 bases in the middle. DNA of the CDR3: TGTGCCAGCAGCACTTCCGGGTTTGGCTACGAGCAGTACTTC. Its protein is CASSTSGFGYEQYF.

This clone was recorded a few times. This chain uses TRBV10-1 with TRBJ1-2; the D is unclear. Germline V gene lookup returns CDR1 WNHNN and CDR2 SYGVQD (reference sequence). The CDR3 sequence is 13 residues long. Deletions cut 5 bases from V and 2 bases from J, with 9 bases between. The CDR3 DNA reads TGCGCCAGCAGTCACAGAGCGAACTATGGCTACACCTTC. Protein: CASSHRANYGYTF.

The J gene is TRBJ1-4, the V gene TRBV4-3; D gene ambiguous. Germline values: CDR1 LGHNA, CDR2 YSLEER. The V end was cut by 0 bases, the J end by 8 bases, with 16 bases between. The CDR3 sequence is 16 residues long. For the CDR3, the DNA is TGCGCCAGCAGCCAAGATATTCGGCGGGGTGGGGAAAAACTGTTTTTT. Translating gives CASSQDIRRGGEKLFF.

The chain has TRBV5-8 and TRBJ1-1, with unresolved D. V gave up 6 bases and J gave up 1 base, with 10 bases separating them. Looked up from germline, CDR1 is SGHTS and CDR2 is YDEGEE. The CDR3 runs to 13 residues. The CDR3 region is CASIDYTNTEAFF. The CDR3 DNA reads as TGTGCCAGCATCGATTACACGAACACTGAAGCTTTCTTT.

The chain employs TRBV28 and TRBJ2-7, with D possibly TRBD2 on 5 matching bases. V was pared by 10 bases and J by 0 bases, with 13 bases between. The CDR3 is made up of 13 amino acids. The germline V gene has CDR1 MDHEN and CDR2 SYDVKM. CDR3 sequence: CATEGTPSYEQYF. In nucleotides, the CDR3 is TGTGCCACAGAGGGTACCCCCTCCTACGAGCAGTACTTC.

In DNA, the CDR3 is TGTGCCAGCAGTTCGTCCCCCAGGGCAAAGTCACCCCTCCACTTT. Translating it yields CASSSSPRAKSPLHF. This chain links TRBV28 with TRBJ1-6; D might be TRBD1 (5 bases). V was pared by 4 bases and J by 10 bases, with 17 bases between. This CDR3 comprises 15 residues. In germline, CDR1 is MDHEN, CDR2 SYDVKM.

J is TRBJ1-4 and V is TRBV4-3, with TRBD1 matching over 9 bases. Per the germline V gene, CDR1 is LGHNA and CDR2 is YSLEER. Germline trimming cut 3 bases from V and 6 bases from J; bases unmatched to any gene: 11. The CDR3 sequence is 17 residues long. CDR3 DNA sequence: TGCGCCAGCAGCCAGTGGAGACAGGGGGAAGGTTATGAAAAACTGTTTTTT. Protein sequence: CASSQWRQGEGYEKLFF.

This clone was detected only a few times. The J gene is TRBJ1-5, the V gene TRBV5-8; 9 positions match TRBD1. J gave up 5 bases and V 4 bases, and 4 bases lay outside the gene matches. The germline gives CDR1 SGHTS, CDR2 YDEGEE. The CDR3 spans 14 residues. Written as DNA, the CDR3 is TGTGCCAGCAGCGGCCGGGACAGGGATCAGCCCCAGCATTTT. Translation: CASSGRDRDQPQHF.

The J gene is TRBJ1-3, the V gene TRBV5-6, with TRBD1 matching 10 bases. The CDR3 extends over 17 amino acids. CDR1 and CDR2 (germline): SGHDT, YYEEEE. J was trimmed by 3 bases and V by 1 base; bases with no gene match: 7. CDR3: CASSLRRGTGDGNTIYF. CDR3 in DNA: TGTGCCAGCAGCTTGAGAAGAGGGACAGGGGATGGAAACACCATATATTTT.

J is TRBJ1-5 and V is TRBV5-4; no clear D. V lost 4 bases and J 7 bases, leaving 15 bases between the germline ends. Germline values: CDR1 SGHNT, CDR2 YYREEE (reference sequence). This CDR3 is 14 amino acids long. CDR3 DNA: TGTGCCAGCAGCCAGGACCCGGGCGGACAGCCCCAGCATTTT. Translation gives CASSQDPGGQPQHF.

The V and J genes are TRBV6-1 and TRBJ1-1, with 7 bases identical to TRBD1. The CDR3 has 11 amino acids. From germline, CDR1 is MNHNS and CDR2 SASEGT. V lost 11 bases and J lost 5; bases outside the gene matches: 5. The CDR3 is CAEGGETEAFF. CDR3 coding DNA: TGTGCCGAAGGGGGCGAGACTGAAGCTTTCTTT.

The rearrangement joins TRBV4-3 to TRBJ1-4; no definite D call. There are 15 residues in the CDR3. Germline-derived CDR1 and CDR2 are LGHNA and YSLEER. V lost 1 base and J lost 8, with 14 bases in between. CDR3: CASSQGGGSGEKLFF. As DNA, the CDR3 is TGCGCCAGCAGCCAAGGGGGAGGGAGCGGAGAAAAACTGTTTTTT.

V gene TRBV28 combines with J gene TRBJ2-1; a weak D match, TRBD2 (6 bases). This CDR3 spans 16 amino acids. The ends were cut back, 3 bases at V and 0 bases at J, with 12 bases in the middle. Germline lookup yields CDR1 MDHEN and CDR2 SYDVKM. The CDR3 loop reads CASSFGGQSSYNEQFF. The CDR3 DNA sequence: TGTGCCAGCAGTTTCGGGGGTCAAAGCTCCTACAATGAGCAGTTCTTC.